This TCR beta chain was recorded in a study of CD8 T cells in Susac syndrome. Random hexamers primed reverse transcription of about 0.5 to 1 ug RNA. MiXCR, run by TCRdb on the immunoSEQ multiplex PCR reads, gives a single entry per CDR3 protein. The repertoire has 110,000 or so distinct CDR3 sequences, about nine tenths of them found once; the top ten carry over 0.1%. The CDR3 is 18 residues long. V gave up 7 bases and J gave up 4 bases; unmatched junction bases: 20. The J gene is TRBJ1-2, the V gene TRBV12-3 or TRBV12-4; 8 nucleotides align to TRBD1. This sequence was found in a human donor in good health. Sequencing was carried out using CD8+ T cells from PBMCs. Written as DNA, the CDR3 is TGTGCCAGCACTCTCCTTGGATCCAGGGGGCGCCGGAGCTATGGCTACACCTTC. Protein product: CASTLLGSRGRRSYGYTF.